This passage covers 14 T cell receptor beta chains from one sample sequenced in a study of cytomegalovirus exposure and HLA in healthy donors. Primers included in the PCR were 60 Vbeta and 13 Jbeta primers. Libraries were prepared by immunoSEQ multiplex PCR; TCRdb keeps only in-frame clonotypes and omits some of them. The table includes more than 140,000 clones, about 77% detected once. Sequencing was carried out using PBMCs. These receptors all come from a female donor in good health and CMV-seronegative.

This clone was seen a few times. This sequence joins TRBV5-1 and TRBJ2-7, with 10 bases fitting TRBD1. Germline V gene data show CDR1 as SGHRS and CDR2 as YFSETQ. The V gene end was trimmed by 6 bases and the J gene end by 7 bases; junction bases not matched to a gene: 10. The CDR3 length is 14 residues. CDR3 sequence reads: CASTFRQGACEQYF. CDR3 sequence (DNA): TGCGCCAGCACCTTTCGACAGGGGGCTTGTGAGCAGTACTTC.

The J gene is TRBJ2-1, the V gene TRBV19; TRBD1 agrees at 9 bases. Looked up from germline, CDR1 is LNHDA and CDR2 is SQIVND (reference sequence). V dropped 2 bases and J dropped 8; count of bases not matched to a gene: 4. CDR3 length: 14 residues. CDR3 DNA sequence: TGTGCCAGTAGTATAACAGGGGGCCGGGATGAGCAGTTCTTC. Translation: CASSITGGRDEQFF.

The chain combines TRBV2 with TRBJ2-1; 15 nucleotides agree with TRBD2. In germline, CDR1 is SNHLY, CDR2 FYNNEI. V lost 3 bases, J lost 3 bases, and 3 bases stayed unmatched. The CDR3 has 17 amino acids. The CDR3 is CASSDGLAGGSYNEQFF. The CDR3 DNA reads as TGTGCCAGCAGTGACGGACTAGCGGGGGGGAGCTACAATGAGCAGTTCTTC.

This rearrangement joins TRBV2 to TRBJ1-2; 7 bases align to TRBD1. The CDR3 consists of 14 residues. Per germline, CDR1 SNHLY and CDR2 FYNNEI. Trimming removed 6 bases from V and 7 bases from J; junction bases left unmatched: 11. The CDR3 nucleotides are TGTGCCAGCAGCAGCCAGGGGCAGGGGGGTGGCTACACCTTC. This codes for CASSSQGQGGGYTF. The full variable domain, in which reference TRBV2 and TRBJ1-2 provide the parts outside the CDR3, is EPEVTQTPSHQVTQMGQEVILRCVPISNHLYFYWYRQILGQKVEFLVSFYNNEISEKSEIFDDQFSVERPDGSNFTLKIRSTKLEDSAMYFCASSSQGQGGGYTFGSGTRLTVV.

The chain employs TRBV27 and TRBJ1-1; 7 bases match TRBD1. Germline CDR1 MNHEY, CDR2 SMNVEV (reference sequence). The CDR3 loop spans 15 amino acids. The junction had 9 bases not matched to a gene; V was cut back by 3 bases and J by 5 bases. CDR3 amino acids: CASSFTGAAGTEAFF. In nucleotides, the CDR3 is TGTGCCAGCAGTTTCACAGGGGCTGCGGGAACTGAAGCTTTCTTT.

The chain is built from TRBV7-3 and TRBJ2-3; no reliable D call. CDR3 length equals 15 residues. V gave up 2 bases and J gave up 0 bases, with 9 bases separating them. The germline gives CDR1 SGHTA, CDR2 FQGTGA. The chain's CDR3 is CASSLRAVSTDTQYF. In DNA, the CDR3 is TGTGCCAGCAGCTTACGTGCAGTTAGCACAGATACGCAGTATTTT.

The J gene is TRBJ2-5, the V gene TRBV5-1, with 8 nucleotides matching TRBD2. Judging by the DNA end, TRBJ2-7 fits better; the J call may be wrong. Germline lookup yields CDR1 SGHRS and CDR2 YFSETQ. The CDR3 is made up of 16 amino acids. In nucleotides, the CDR3 is TGCGCCAGCAGCTTGTTCGGGGGGGGCAGCTCCTACGAGCAGTACTTC. Residues: CASSLFGGGSSYEQYF.

The chain combines TRBV19 with TRBJ2-5, with 8 bases lining up with TRBD1. The CDR3 has 12 residues. The germline CDR1 and CDR2 sequences are LNHDA and SQIVND (reference sequence). The V and J ends lost 7 bases and 6 bases, in that order; junction bases with no gene match: 4. CDR3 DNA: TGTGCCAGTAACGACAGGGGACAGACCCAGTACTTC. Translating it yields CASNDRGQTQYF.

V is TRBV29-1 and J is TRBJ2-7; a weak D match, TRBD1 (6 bases). V was cut by 5 bases and J by 1 base, with 12 bases left in between. Germline V lookup: CDR1 SQVTM, CDR2 ANQGSEA. The CDR3 totals 13 residues. CDR3 residues: CSVKGTPSYEQYF. Here the CDR3 DNA reads TGCAGCGTTAAGGGGACACCGTCCTACGAGCAGTACTTC.

The gene calls are TRBV7-9 and TRBJ1-1; possible D gene TRBD1, 5 bases. This CDR3 region has 13 residues. The germline V and J ends were trimmed by 5 bases and 1 base, with 8 bases remaining between them. Germline V lookup: CDR1 SEHNR, CDR2 FQNEAQ (reference sequence). The CDR3 reads CASSPDTNTEAFF. The CDR3 coding sequence is TGTGCCAGCAGCCCGGACACGAACACTGAAGCTTTCTTT.

The chain employs TRBV30 and TRBJ1-5, with D maybe TRBD1 (5 bases). Trimming shortened V by 0 bases and J by 1 base, and 10 bases separated the two germline ends. This CDR3 has 15 amino acids. The germline CDR1 and CDR2 sequences are GTSNPN and SVGIG (reference sequence). CDR3: CAWSVPGGSNQPQHF. For the CDR3, the DNA is TGTGCCTGGAGTGTACCGGGGGGGAGCAATCAGCCCCAGCATTTT.

This rearrangement joins TRBV25-1 to TRBJ2-7; D gene unclear. Germline CDR1 is MGHDK and CDR2 is SYGVNS. V was clipped by 8 bases and J by 0 bases, with 5 bases between them. There are 11 residues in the CDR3. In DNA form, the CDR3 reads TGTGCCAGCCAACACTCCTACGAGCAGTACTTC. This translates into CASQHSYEQYF.

CDR3 sequence (DNA): TGTGCTTCAGGGAGGGACTATGGCTACACCTTC. It codes for CASGRDYGYTF. The gene calls are TRBV30 and TRBJ1-2, with D possibly being TRBD1 (5 bases). The germline V gene has CDR1 GTSNPN and CDR2 SVGIG (reference sequence). The CDR3 spans 11 residues.

This chain connects TRBV6-1 to TRBJ2-7; 9 bases are a match to TRBD2. The trim removed 7 bases at V and 3 bases at J, leaving 7 bases unmatched. The CDR3 contains 14 residues. Germline V gene sequence: CDR1 MNHNS, CDR2 SASEGT. CDR3 sequence: CASILAGELYEQYF. CDR3 nucleotides: TGTGCCAGCATATTAGCGGGAGAACTCTACGAGCAGTACTTC.